The 2 T cell receptor beta chains below all came from one sample that was sequenced in a study of vaccination effects on CD4 cells after COVID-19 (dated by TCRdb to between 2021 and 2022). The library was generated by the immunoSEQ multiplex PCR assay. The table comes from immuneACCESS by way of TCRdb, which keeps in-frame sequences with V and J called. Part of the clones is missing from these tables; in studies checked, under half for an unresolved V gene and the rest for unknown reasons. This sample has around 49,000 clones in its table, and 55% to 85% of those were observed once. Roughly a tenth of the sample lies in the top ten. After around 10 days of culture, CD4+ T cells were isolated with the EasySep CD4+ T cell isolation kit. Each participant got two doses of an mRNA SARS-CoV-2 vaccine, either BNT162b2 or mRNA-1273. These receptors' antigens are unknown. The specimen was CD4+ T cells from PBMCs cultured without peptide, collected after COVID-19 vaccination. These receptors all stem from a human donor who received a COVID-19 vaccine.

This clone has a handful of counts. This sequence joins TRBV10-1 and TRBJ2-7; TRBD2 might be the D (5 bases). This CDR3 region has 14 residues. V was pared by 4 bases and J by 4 bases, with 14 bases between. Germline V gene lookup returns CDR1 WNHNN and CDR2 SYGVQD (reference sequence). CDR3 bases: TGCGCCAGCAGTGCCGGGATTTGGGCGTACGAGCAGTACTTC. Its protein is CASSAGIWAYEQYF.

The chain joins TRBV19 to TRBJ2-1; D is perhaps TRBD2 (6 bases). This CDR3 is built from 15 residues. Germline V lookup: CDR1 LNHDA, CDR2 SQIVND (reference sequence). V was clipped by 9 bases and J by 1 base, with 16 bases between them. CDR3 sequence (DNA): TGTGCCAGCCGGTCCCTAGCGTATTCCTACAATGAGCAGTTCTTC. As protein: CASRSLAYSYNEQFF.